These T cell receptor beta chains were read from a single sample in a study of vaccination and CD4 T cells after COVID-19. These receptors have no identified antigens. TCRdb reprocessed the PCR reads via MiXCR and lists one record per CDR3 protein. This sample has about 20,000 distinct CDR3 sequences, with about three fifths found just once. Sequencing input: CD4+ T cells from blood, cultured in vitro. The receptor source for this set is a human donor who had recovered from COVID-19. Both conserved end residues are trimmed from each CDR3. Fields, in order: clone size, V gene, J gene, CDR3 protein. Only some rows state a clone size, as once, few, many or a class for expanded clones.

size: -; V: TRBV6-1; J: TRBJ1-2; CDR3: ASTKTANYGYT
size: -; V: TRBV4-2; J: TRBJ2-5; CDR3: ASSQGRGPQETQY
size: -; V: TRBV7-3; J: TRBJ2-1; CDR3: ASSLNPTGANVDEQF
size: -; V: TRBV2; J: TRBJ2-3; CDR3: ASIFGRRSTDTQY
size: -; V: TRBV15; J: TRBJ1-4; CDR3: ATSRDRVEKLF
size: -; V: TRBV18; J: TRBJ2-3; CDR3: ASSPPIDLDTQY
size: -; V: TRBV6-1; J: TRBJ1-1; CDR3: ASSESRGRGTEAF
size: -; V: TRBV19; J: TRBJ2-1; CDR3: ASRSAGGVNEQF
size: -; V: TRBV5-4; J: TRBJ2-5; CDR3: ASSLETGGWETQY
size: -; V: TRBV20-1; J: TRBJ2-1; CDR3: SAGGQRYNEQF
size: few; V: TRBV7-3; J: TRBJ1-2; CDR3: ASSSQVNYGYT
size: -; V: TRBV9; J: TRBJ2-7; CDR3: ASSVASYEQY
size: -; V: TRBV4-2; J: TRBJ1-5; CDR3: ASSQATGGNQPQH
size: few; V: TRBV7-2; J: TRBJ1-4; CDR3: ASSFGPGNEKLF
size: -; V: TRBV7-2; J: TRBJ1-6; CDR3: ASSLLPYSPLH
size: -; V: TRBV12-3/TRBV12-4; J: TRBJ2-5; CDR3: ASSPRGETQY
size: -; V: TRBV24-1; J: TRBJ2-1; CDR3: ATSDPGQGKYNEQF
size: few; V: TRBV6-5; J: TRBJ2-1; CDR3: ASSSTSGRQQF
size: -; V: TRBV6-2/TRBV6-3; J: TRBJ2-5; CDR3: ASSYGGLETQY
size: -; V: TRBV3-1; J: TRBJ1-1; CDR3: ASSHYRGLEDTEAF
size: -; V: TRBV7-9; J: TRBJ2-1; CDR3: ARSLRQF
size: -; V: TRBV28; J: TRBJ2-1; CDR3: ASSSGLAGKNEQF
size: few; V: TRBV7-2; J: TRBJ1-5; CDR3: ASSLRGQPQH
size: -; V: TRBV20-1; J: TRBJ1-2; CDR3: SATRDGIYGYT
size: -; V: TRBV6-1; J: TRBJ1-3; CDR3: ASSCTGSSGNTIY
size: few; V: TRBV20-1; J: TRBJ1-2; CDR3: SARRLAQLDGYT
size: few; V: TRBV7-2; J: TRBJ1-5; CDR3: ASSLRGDQPQH
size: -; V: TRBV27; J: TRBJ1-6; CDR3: ASSLSGPSESLSSPLH
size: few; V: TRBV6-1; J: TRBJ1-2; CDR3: ASRMPSANYGYT
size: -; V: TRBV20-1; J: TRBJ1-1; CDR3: SASPSGTEAF
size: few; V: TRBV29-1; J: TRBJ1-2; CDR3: SVGRGGGYT
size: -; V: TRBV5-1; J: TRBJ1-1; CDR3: ASSSGGGDTEAF
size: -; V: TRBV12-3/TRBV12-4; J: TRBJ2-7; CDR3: ASSIHRPGRISYEQY
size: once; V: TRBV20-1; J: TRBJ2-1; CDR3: SAQKRPGTSVYNEQF
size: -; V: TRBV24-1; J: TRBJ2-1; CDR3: ATSGLPPNEQF
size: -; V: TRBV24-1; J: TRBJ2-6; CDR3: ATSDFSGTGDGGANVLT
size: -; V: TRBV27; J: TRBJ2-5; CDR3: ASRRLAGKQETQY
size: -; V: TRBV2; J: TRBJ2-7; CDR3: ASGALGPYEQY
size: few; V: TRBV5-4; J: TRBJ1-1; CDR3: ASSPPGGGAF
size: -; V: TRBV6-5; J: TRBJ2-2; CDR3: ASSSSYSGGTGELF